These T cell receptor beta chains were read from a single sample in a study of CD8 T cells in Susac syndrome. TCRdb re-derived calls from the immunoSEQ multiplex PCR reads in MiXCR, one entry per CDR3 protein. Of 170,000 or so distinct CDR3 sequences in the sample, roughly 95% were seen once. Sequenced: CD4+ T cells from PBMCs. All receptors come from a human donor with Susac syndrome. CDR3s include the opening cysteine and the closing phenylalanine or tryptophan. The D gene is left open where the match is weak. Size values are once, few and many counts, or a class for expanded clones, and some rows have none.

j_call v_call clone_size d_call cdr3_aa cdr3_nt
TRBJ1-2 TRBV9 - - CASSPRDTVVYGYTF TGTGCCAGCAGCCCCCGGGACACGGTTGTCTATGGCTACACCTTC
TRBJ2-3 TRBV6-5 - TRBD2 CASSYSGVSGGGYTQYF TGTGCCAGCAGTTACTCGGGTGTCAGCGGGGGAGGGTATACGCAGTATTTT
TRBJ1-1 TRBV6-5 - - CASSVPGTKLAFF TGTGCCAGCAGTGTACCGGGGACGAAGTTGGCTTTCTTT
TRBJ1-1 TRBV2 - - CATNRGGPNTEAFF TGTGCCACCAACCGTGGAGGACCTAACACTGAAGCTTTCTTT
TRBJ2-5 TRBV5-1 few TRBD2 CASRPTSGGRETQYF TGCGCCAGCAGACCGACTAGCGGGGGGAGAGAGACCCAGTACTTC
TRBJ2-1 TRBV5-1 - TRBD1 CASATLGTGRDEQFF TGCGCCAGCGCCACTTTGGGGACAGGGAGGGATGAGCAGTTCTTC
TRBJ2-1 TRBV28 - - CASSLGSGRSYNEQFF TGTGCCAGCAGTTTGGGCTCGGGGCGCTCCTACAATGAGCAGTTCTTC
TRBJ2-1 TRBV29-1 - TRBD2 CSAAPPGLVNEQFF TGCAGCGCGGCCCCTCCGGGACTAGTCAATGAGCAGTTCTTC
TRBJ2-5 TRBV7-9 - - CASSRYRNQGTQYF TGTGCCAGCAGCCGTTACAGGAACCAAGGGACCCAGTACTTC
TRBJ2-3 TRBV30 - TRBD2 CAWSGGGTDTQYF TGTGCCTGGAGCGGGGGGGGCACAGATACGCAGTATTTT
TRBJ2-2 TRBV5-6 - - CASSLVHNTGELFF TGTGCCAGCAGCTTGGTACACAACACCGGGGAGCTGTTTTTT
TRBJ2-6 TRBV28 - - CASSFVGGDGANVLTF TGTGCCAGCAGTTTTGTAGGCGGGGACGGGGCCAACGTCCTGACTTTC
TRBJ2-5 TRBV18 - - CASSHGGQVQETQYF TGTGCCAGCTCACACGGGGGCCAGGTACAAGAGACCCAGTACTTC
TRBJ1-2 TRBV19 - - CATAPVPGAGYTF TGTGCCACTGCCCCCGTACCAGGGGCCGGCTACACCTTC
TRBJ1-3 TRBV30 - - CAWSLRDPGNTIYF TGTGCCTGGAGTCTCCGGGATCCAGGAAACACCATATATTTT
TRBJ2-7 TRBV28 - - CASGPNYEQYF TGTGCCAGTGGCCCCAATTACGAGCAGTACTTC
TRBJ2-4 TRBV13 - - CASAKSYALAKNIQYF TGTGCCAGCGCTAAAAGCTACGCGCTAGCCAAAAACATTCAGTACTTC
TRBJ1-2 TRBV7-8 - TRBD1 CASSLAGTVGDGYTF TGTGCCAGCAGCTTAGCGGGGACAGTGGGGGATGGCTACACCTTC
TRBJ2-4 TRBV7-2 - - CASSSRTKDIQYF TGTGCCAGCAGCTCGAGGACAAAAGACATTCAGTACTTC